This TCR beta chain was identified during a study of blood T cell repertoires in COVID-19. Study summary: Acute and convalescent COVID-19 samples came from the United States, Italy and Spain. T cells, B-cell-depleted T cells, or PBMCs provided the cDNA or gDNA that served as material.

Original processing methods: Estimation of nucleated cell counts was performed using reference gene primer amplification. The protocol was immunoSEQ multiplex PCR, while the TCRdb copy is restricted to in-frame clones and leaves out a portion. The DNA gave D and trimming, while V, J and clone size come from that table. The data contain 650,000 to 800,000 clones, more than 80% of them singletons. CDR3 length: 13 amino acids. The germline gives CDR1 MNHEY, CDR2 SMNVEV (reference sequence). V lost 2 bases to trimming and J lost 4 bases, with 6 bases between them. The receptor was isolated from a woman aged 18-35 years with acute or convalescent COVID-19. This chain uses TRBV27 with TRBJ2-1; tentatively, D is TRBD2 (6 bases). The sample consisted of peripheral blood. The CDR3: CASSLGGYNEQFF. DNA for the CDR3: TGTGCCAGCAGTTTAGGAGGGTACAATGAGCAGTTCTTC.